A selection of T cell receptor beta chains follows, all from one sample in a study of identical twins' blood T cells. MiXCR, applied by TCRdb to the 5' RACE reads, yields one record per CDR3 protein. This sample yields about 370,000 distinct CDR3 sequences, of which over 25% are seen a single time; around 5.6% belongs to the top ten. Material: PBMCs. These receptor sequences come from a woman aged 18-55 years in good health. CDR3s include the opening cysteine and the closing phenylalanine or tryptophan. The D gene is left open where the match is weak. Expanded clones get a size class; other rows say once, few or many, or leave the size out.

TRBD1 - TRBJ1-1 TRBV18 TGTGCCAGCTCACCGTCCAGGGACAGGCGGAACACTGAAGCTTTCTTT CASSPSRDRRNTEAFF
TRBD1 few TRBJ1-2 TRBV27 TGTGCCAGCAGTTTGACACAGGGGTTTGGCTACACCTTC CASSLTQGFGYTF
TRBD1 - TRBJ2-1 TRBV11-3 TGTGCCAGCAGCCGGAGAGGGACAGACTATAATGAGCAGTTCTTC CASSRRGTDYNEQFF
TRBD1 few TRBJ1-1 TRBV14 TGTGCCAGCAGCCTCTTGACAGGGGGGCTCACTGAAGCTTTCTTT CASSLLTGGLTEAFF
TRBD1 once TRBJ2-5 TRBV11-2 TGTGCCAGCAGCTCAGACAGGGGAGGCATGGAGACCCAGTACTTC CASSSDRGGMETQYF
- few TRBJ1-2 TRBV27 TGTGCCAGCGGCTCAGGGGTCGGATATGGCTACACCTTC CASGSGVGYGYTF
- - TRBJ1-1 TRBV7-9 TGTGCCAGCAGCTCGGGGGATTGGGCTTTCTTT CASSSGDWAFF
- many TRBJ1-1 TRBV11-2 TGTGCCAGCAGCTTCGGTACGGGAGGGGACACTGAAGCTTTCTTT CASSFGTGGDTEAFF
- - TRBJ2-2 TRBV7-6 TGTGCCAGCAGCTTAGGTCAGGGTTACACCGGGGAGCTGTTTTTT CASSLGQGYTGELFF
- - TRBJ1-3 TRBV12-3/TRBV12-4 TGTGCCAGCAGTTCCGGGACGGTGGGATCTGGAAACACCATATATTTT CASSSGTVGSGNTIYF
- few TRBJ1-5 TRBV19 TGTGCCAGTAGTACCCCGGGGGATAGCAATCAGCCCCAGCATTTT CASSTPGDSNQPQHF
- - TRBJ1-5 TRBV20-1 TGCAGTGCCCAAACGCCGGATCAGCCCCAGCATTTT CSAQTPDQPQHF
- - TRBJ2-1 TRBV6-5 TGTGCCAGCAGTTACTCGACGTTCCAGGACCAGTTCTTC CASSYSTFQDQFF
- - TRBJ1-1 TRBV5-1 TGCGCCAGCACCAAAGACACGGGACAACCCTACACTGAAGCTTTCTTT CASTKDTGQPYTEAFF
TRBD1 - TRBJ1-5 TRBV19 TGTGCCAGTAGCAACAGGGGGTCCGGCAATCAGCCCCAGCATTTT CASSNRGSGNQPQHF
- - TRBJ2-1 TRBV3-1 TGTGCCAGCAGCCAAGAGGGTAGCGGCACCTACAATGAGCAGTTCTTC CASSQEGSGTYNEQFF
- many TRBJ1-1 TRBV7-3 TGTGCCAGCAGCGCTAACCGGGACACTGAAGCTTTCTTT CASSANRDTEAFF
- once TRBJ2-5 TRBV21-1 TGTGCCAGCAGCAAAGCATCGAGAAAGCGACAAGAGACCCAGTACTTC CASSKASRKRQETQYF
TRBD1 many TRBJ1-5 TRBV29-1 TGCAGCCCTTACAGGGGGCGAAAGAGCAATCAGCCCCAGCATTTT CSPYRGRKSNQPQHF
TRBD1 few TRBJ1-1 TRBV5-1 TGCGCCAGCAGCTTCGGGACAGGGCGGAGCACTGAAGCTTTCTTT CASSFGTGRSTEAFF
- - TRBJ2-5 TRBV19 TGTGCCAGTAGTATTATGGGGGAGACCCAGTACTTC CASSIMGETQYF
- few TRBJ1-5 TRBV2 TGTGCCAGCAGAATTGACAGATTCAATCAGCCCCAGCATTTT CASRIDRFNQPQHF
- few TRBJ1-1 TRBV12-3/TRBV12-4 TGTGCCAGCAGTCCGCGCCAGACAGGGAACACTGAAGCTTTCTTT CASSPRQTGNTEAFF
TRBD1 - TRBJ2-2 TRBV5-1 TGCGCCAGCAGCCCGTCAGACAGGGACGGGGAGCTGTTTTTT CASSPSDRDGELFF
- - TRBJ1-1 TRBV18 TGTGCCAGCTCACCGTCCTCGAACACTGAAGCTTTCTTT CASSPSSNTEAFF
TRBD2 few TRBJ2-1 TRBV7-9 TGTGCCAGCAGGCCAAGCGGGACCTACAATGAGCAGTTCTTC CASRPSGTYNEQFF
- few TRBJ2-1 TRBV5-1 TGCGCCAGCAGTCGTGGTACCTACAATGAGCAGTTCTTC CASSRGTYNEQFF
- many TRBJ2-5 TRBV12-3/TRBV12-4 TGTGCCAGCAGTTTTTCAGGGCAAGAGACCCAGTACTTC CASSFSGQETQYF
- few TRBJ1-3 TRBV15 TGTGCCACCGACTCTGGAAACACCATATATTTT CATDSGNTIYF
- few TRBJ1-2 TRBV9 TGTGCCAGTGGGGGATCTGGCTACACCTTC CASGGSGYTF
- - TRBJ1-1 TRBV7-9 TGTGCCAGCAGCTTTACAGGGAAAAGGACTGAAGCTTTCTTT CASSFTGKRTEAFF
- few TRBJ1-2 TRBV20-1 TGCAGTGCAGCCCCCCCTCGAGGGGGCTACACCTTC CSAAPPRGGYTF
TRBD1 few TRBJ1-5 TRBV20-1 TGCAGTGCCGCGGACAGGGACCAAAACTTAGAGCCCCAGCATTTT CSAADRDQNLEPQHF
- - TRBJ1-4 TRBV7-6 TGTGCCAGCAGCTTAGAGGCCGGGGGGAATGAAAAACTGTTTTTT CASSLEAGGNEKLFF
- - TRBJ1-5 TRBV10-1 TGCGCGTTCAAAAGGGCCCGATTTAGCAATCAGCCCCAGCATTTT CAFKRARFSNQPQHF
- - TRBJ1-4 TRBV11-2 TGTGCCAGCAGCCCCGGGGCAGGCCCCTGGGAACTGTTTTTT CASSPGAGPWELFF
TRBD2 - TRBJ2-1 TRBV20-1 TGCAGTGCTCCCGAACTAGCGGGACGAGAGCAGTTCTTC CSAPELAGREQFF
- - TRBJ1-1 TRBV12-3/TRBV12-4 TGTGCCAGCACCCCGGGGGGCTTTGTTACTGAAGCTTTCTTT CASTPGGFVTEAFF
- - TRBJ1-3 TRBV9 TGTGCCAGCAGCGCTGGGGGGGGCCCGGGAAACACCATATATTTT CASSAGGGPGNTIYF
- - TRBJ1-2 TRBV11-3 TGTGCCAGCAGCGTCAAGAATGGTGGCTACACCTTC CASSVKNGGYTF
TRBD2 - TRBJ2-1 TRBV11-2 TGTGCCAGCAGCACGATGTTGACTAGCGCCACTACACCCTACAATGAGCAGTTCTTC CASSTMLTSATTPYNEQFF
- - TRBJ1-2 TRBV7-9 TGTGCCAGCAGCTTATTGTCGGGGGCCCTGGGTGGCTACACCTTC CASSLLSGALGGYTF
TRBD1 few TRBJ2-2 TRBV7-9 TGTGCCAGCAGTTTTGACAGGGTGAACACCGGGGAGCTGTTTTTT CASSFDRVNTGELFF